Described below is a single TCR beta chain sequence and its context. Antigen: not known. These data originate in a study of shared clonotypes between healthy human individuals. At the level of the study: Per donor, three plates held CD4 naive cells, three held CD4 memory, two held CD8 naive and one held CD8 memory.

In the original processing: Filtering differed since immunoSEQ provided only junctions, with no quality scores. Method: immunoSEQ multiplex PCR; TCRdb's copy keeps in-frame clones and lacks some. V, J and clone size are taken as reported in that table, and D and trimming were inferred from the DNA itself. This table has 2 million to 2.5 million clones, around 92% appearing once. CDR1 is SGHRS and CDR2 is YFSETQ in the germline V gene. This CDR3 spans 20 amino acids. The V gene end was trimmed by 0 bases and the J gene end by 0 bases; junction bases not matched to a gene: 12. Study-wide results and caveats: The expectation was that sequencing depth would affect clonotype sharing among donors. Of the naive CD4 clonotypes, around 4.7% were shared across four donors.

The sequence derives from a man between 18 and 35 years old in good health. Some clones in this sample may be carry-over from other donors' samples. The material sequenced was naive CD4+ T cells from PBMCs. This sample's subset: CD45RA+ positively selected. The V gene is TRBV5-1, the J gene TRBJ2-6, with 7 bases matching TRBD2. CDR3 residues: CASSLEVAGPEYSGANVLTF. DNA of the CDR3: TGCGCCAGCAGCTTGGAAGTAGCGGGCCCCGAATACTCTGGGGCCAACGTCCTGACTTTC.